Each of the 21 T cell receptor beta chains below was sequenced from the same sample in a study of tumor and adjacent non-tumor tissue in lung cancer. This sample's RNA came from whole unsorted tissue. The library came from three nested PCR rounds adapted from ARM-PCR protocols. TCRdb reprocessed the multiplex PCR reads via MiXCR and lists one record per CDR3 protein. The table lists approximately 90,000 distinct CDR3 sequences, roughly 62% of them singletons. Sequenced input: lung tumor tissue. All receptors come from a man aged 70 or older with non-small cell lung cancer.

The genes are TRBV20-1 and TRBJ1-1; D remains ambiguous. Germline V lookup: CDR1 DFQATT, CDR2 SNEGSKA (reference sequence). Trimming removed 1 base from V and 6 bases from J, with 12 bases in between. CDR3 length equals 13 residues. The CDR3 loop reads CSARAGDRSEAFF. The CDR3 DNA sequence: TGCAGTGCTAGAGCAGGAGACCGCTCTGAAGCTTTCTTT.

The chain recombines TRBV6-6 with TRBJ2-7; 7 nucleotides match TRBD2. The CDR3 runs 13 residues. Losses at the gene ends were 7 bases for V and 7 bases for J; bases not matched to a gene: 10. Germline V lookup: CDR1 MNHNY, CDR2 SVGAGI (reference sequence). In DNA, the CDR3 is TGTGCCAGCATCGGGAGGTGCTCTGGAGAGCAGTACTTC. Translation: CASIGRCSGEQYF.

About this clonotype: A much larger clone lies a single base off, so this may be a read error. V usage is TRBV11-2 and J usage is TRBJ2-7; D may be TRBD2 (6 bases). Germline CDR1 and CDR2: SGHAT and FQNNGV. The CDR3 has 14 residues. DNA for the CDR3: TGTGCCAGCAGCGTCTTAGTGGGAGGCTACGGGCAGTACTTC. Translating it yields CASSVLVGGYGQYF.

V usage is TRBV29-1 and J usage is TRBJ2-1; TRBD1 agrees at 8 bases. The germline CDR1 and CDR2 sequences are SQVTM and ANQGSEA. Trimming took 7 bases from V and 0 from J; bases not matched to a gene: 8. The CDR3 length is 15 residues. CDR3 sequence: CSALGQGHSYNEQFF. The DNA of the CDR3 is TGCAGCGCCCTCGGACAGGGCCACTCCTACAATGAGCAGTTCTTC.

Worth noting for this clonotype: This may come from a read error, since a much larger clone is one base off. This rearrangement joins TRBV12-3 or TRBV12-4 to TRBJ2-7, with a possible D match to TRBD2 (6 bases). There are 14 residues in the CDR3. Here the CDR3 reads CVSSLRGEAYEQYF. CDR3 coding DNA: TGTGTCAGCAGTCTTAGAGGGGAGGCCTACGAGCAGTACTTC.

This clonotype was counted between two and nine times. The chain combines TRBV9 with TRBJ2-1; 7 bases map to TRBD2. CDR1 is SGDLS and CDR2 is YYNGEE in the germline V gene. V was pared by 3 bases and J by 4 bases, with 10 bases of the junction left unmatched. The CDR3 covers 16 residues. In nucleotides, the CDR3 is TGTGCCAGCAGCGGGGGGAGCGGGGCGGGGTACAATGAGCAGTTCTTC. Translating gives CASSGGSGAGYNEQFF.

To note about this clonotype: A much larger clone differs from this one at a single base, so this may be a read error. The chain has TRBV6-2 or TRBV6-3 and TRBJ2-1; 10 positions agree with TRBD2. In germline, CDR1 is MNHEY, CDR2 SVGEGT. The CDR3 totals 13 residues. J lost 12 bases, V lost 6 bases, and 8 bases had no gene match. Here the CDR3 DNA reads TGTGCCAGCAGACCAGTGATAGCGGGGGGGCAGTTCTTC. Translated: CASRPVIAGGQFF.

This clonotype was seen ten or more times. J is TRBJ1-2 and V is TRBV6-2 or TRBV6-3; D uncertain. From germline, CDR1 is MNHEY and CDR2 SVGEGT. Trimming pared 8 bases from V and 8 bases from J, leaving 21 bases between. CDR3 length: 14 amino acids. Here the CDR3 reads CASSLDGAGRGYTF. CDR3 sequence (DNA): TGTGCCAGCTCGTTAGACGGAGCAGGAAGGGGCTACACCTTC.

The CDR3 region is CASSLYRLVSNQPQHF. For the CDR3, the DNA is TGTGCCAGCAGCCTATACAGGCTTGTTAGCAATCAGCCCCAGCATTTT. V gene TRBV7-8 combines with J gene TRBJ1-5, with a weak D call TRBD1 (5 bases). Germline CDR1 is SGHVS and CDR2 is FQNEAQ. V lost 5 bases to trimming and J lost 0 bases, with 14 bases between them. The CDR3 runs to 16 residues.

This clonotype has a count of ten or more. The CDR3 is CASTKGGTGELFF. The DNA of the CDR3 is TGTGCCAGCACCAAAGGGGGCACCGGGGAGCTGTTTTTT. The chain uses TRBV4-2 and TRBJ2-2; possible D gene TRBD1, 6 bases. CDR1 is LGHNA, CDR2 YNFKEQ, per germline. The CDR3 is 13 residues long. V gave up 7 bases and J gave up 4 bases, with 10 bases separating them.

Note on this clonotype: Being one base from a much bigger clone, this may be a read error. Written as DNA, the CDR3 is TGTGCCGGCAGTGAAGATCCTCCGGGCGAGCAGTACTTC. It specifies CAGSEDPPGEQYF. This sequence joins TRBV6-1 and TRBJ2-7; no clear D. The CDR3 loop spans 13 amino acids. Per germline, CDR1 MNHNS and CDR2 SASEGT.

The chain is built from TRBV7-3 and TRBJ2-5, with D tentatively TRBD1 (5 bases). V shed 4 bases and J shed 2 bases, with 14 bases lying between them. Germline V gene data show CDR1 as SGHTA and CDR2 as FQGTGA. This CDR3 spans 15 amino acids. In DNA, the CDR3 is TGTGCCAGCAGCTCAAAATCAGGGCCTCAAGAGACCCAGTACTTC. Protein product: CASSSKSGPQETQYF.

Details on this clonotype: A read error may account for a junction end that differs from germline. V and J are TRBV24-1 and TRBJ2-2, with D hard to call. CDR3 size: 14 residues. Germline CDR1 and CDR2: KGHDR and SFDVKD. The CDR3 loop reads CAASGPPSNGELFF. The CDR3 DNA is TGTGCCGCCAGTGGCCCACCCTCGAACGGGGAGCTGTTTTTT.

The chain employs TRBV5-1 and TRBJ1-1; D may be TRBD1 (5 bases). The CDR3 runs 14 residues. Germline V gene data show CDR1 as SGHRS and CDR2 as YFSETQ. CDR3 protein: CISSSSRDNTEAFF. The CDR3 coding sequence is TGCATCAGCAGCTCCTCCAGGGATAACACTGAAGCTTTCTTT.

J is TRBJ2-2 and V is TRBV11-2; D gene ambiguous. The germline V gene encodes CDR1 SGHAT and CDR2 FQNNGV. V was shortened by 1 base and J by 7 bases, with 13 bases between the two germline ends. The CDR3 is 15 residues long. The CDR3 reads CASSLGRWRVGELFF. For the CDR3, the DNA is TGTGCCAGCAGCTTAGGCAGGTGGAGAGTCGGGGAGCTGTTTTTT.

A note on this clonotype: Given the absence of the conserved phenylalanine or tryptophan at the CDR3 end, a read error is likely. This rearrangement joins TRBV11-2 to TRBJ2-3; D unresolved. This CDR3 contains 19 residues. Between the trimmed V and J ends, which lost 4 bases and 2 bases, there was a span of 25 bases. Germline V gene lookup returns CDR1 SGHAT and CDR2 FQNNGV. CDR3 sequence: CASSSHRDGKWLYTDTQYL. In DNA, the CDR3 is TGTGCCAGCAGCTCCCATCGAGACGGCAAGTGGCTGTACACAGATACGCAGTATTTG.

The sample holds many counts of this clonotype. The chain is built from TRBV28 and TRBJ2-1; D is unclear. Germline V gene lookup returns CDR1 MDHEN and CDR2 SYDVKM. CDR3 size: 12 residues. Trimming pared 2 bases from V and 10 bases from J, leaving 9 bases between. In DNA form, the CDR3 reads TGTGCCAGCAGTTTAGTAGCCGTGGAGCAGTTCTTC. This gives the protein CASSLVAVEQFF.

Note on this clonotype: The junction differs from germline at one of its ends, possibly a read error. The rearrangement uses TRBV6-2 or TRBV6-3 and TRBJ1-5; 7 bases align to TRBD1. Germline lookup yields CDR1 MNHEY and CDR2 SVGEGT. The CDR3 extends over 15 amino acids. CDR3 DNA: TGTGCCAGCAGCGCCGACAGGGTGGGTAATCAGCCCCATCTTTTT. This codes for CASSADRVGNQPHLF.

The gene calls are TRBV5-4 and TRBJ2-2; the D gene is possibly TRBD2 (6 bases). Germline CDR1 reads SGHNT; CDR2 reads YYREEE (reference sequence). CDR3 length: 16 amino acids. V was pared by 4 bases and J by 9 bases, with 22 bases between. The CDR3 nucleotides read TGTGCCAGCAGCCGGAGGGCAATCGTGAAGACCTGGGAGCTGTTTTTT. Protein sequence: CASSRRAIVKTWELFF.

Remarks on this clonotype: One end of the junction is discordant with germline, which a read error may explain. The rearrangement joins TRBV7-9 to TRBJ1-6, with 7 positions matching TRBD1. The CDR3 length is 15 residues. Germline V gene data show CDR1 as SEHNR and CDR2 as FQNEAQ (reference sequence). CDR3: CASSNDRAGESPLNF. CDR3 coding DNA: TGTGCCAGCAGCAATGACAGGGCAGGGGAGTCACCCCTCAACTTT.

Turning to this clonotype: The CDR3 does not end in the conserved phenylalanine or tryptophan, so this is likely a read error. The chain employs TRBV12-3 or TRBV12-4 and TRBJ2-3; the match to TRBD2 covers 9 bases. The CDR3 is made up of 16 amino acids. The CDR3 loop is CVSNLRGRARTDTQYL. For the CDR3, the DNA is TGTGTCAGCAATTTACGCGGGAGGGCTCGCACAGATACGCAGTATCTT.